A single T cell receptor (beta chain) is shown here with its context. This clone's antigen is unknown. No much larger clone exists at a distance of one base, and base qualities are not known. The library was generated by UMI-ligation and nested PCR. An equimolar mix of two oligonucleotides covering both TRBC1 and TRBC2 was used as the beta constant-region primer. Four rounds of PCR, combining the SP2 primer with nested alpha and beta constant-region primers, were used to amplify the ligated cDNA. A single-stranded oligonucleotide containing the SP2 primer and a 12-nucleotide UMI was joined to the 3' end of the cDNA by T4 RNA ligase 1. Incubation of the ligation reaction lasted roughly 20-25 hours at 16 degrees C. PCR2 was usually performed as a SYBR Green qPCR and halted at a preset threshold so that over-amplification would not occur. All purifications after the first were performed with Agencourt AMPure XP magnetic beads. Library quantification was done by Qubit, followed by a TapeStation check on which the main peak was expected at around 650 bp. Pooled libraries were sequenced on an Illumina MiSeq using v2 2x251 paired-end kits, and typically about 0.95-2.1 million reads were obtained per sample. Each sample's library went into the pool at around 4 nM, and about 4.5-7.5% PhiX was added to help with cluster recognition. The study's own analysis went as follows. Decombinator assigned V and J genes to Demultiplexor-processed FASTQ reads by tag matching, allowing a single base-pair mismatch. Collapsinator used UMIs to correct both sequencing errors and frequency errors arising from PCR heterogeneity. TCRs were translated and CDR3s were extracted from the conserved cysteine to the FGXG phenylalanine by CDR3Translator, with non-productive sequences being flagged. Gini, Shannon entropy and inverse Simpson indices were computed after subsampling the repertoires to the same number of UMI-defined TCRs. Within the linear range, a power law was fitted by maximum likelihood to the distributions of clonotype abundance. For one naive CD8 sample, the pipeline and MIGEC produced similar UMI counts, unique TCR numbers and clonal distributions. Repertoires were searched for around 7,300 CMV-associated CDR3 sequences compiled from VDJdb and a published dataset. The public reads were reprocessed in TCRdb via fastp at Q25 and MiXCR, keeping in-frame beta chains. One record per CDR3 amino acid sequence lists the most common genes and DNA. TCRdb's processing, not the study's, gives the V and J calls here. The sample table shows around 110,000 distinct CDR3 sequences, and roughly 36% are seen once. In total, the top ten clones hold roughly 0.86% of the sample.

This specimen belongs to a study of naive and memory T cell subsets (dated by TCRdb to about 2017). Concerning the study at large: Sorted naive and memory T cell subsets from peripheral blood were analyzed in the study using a UMI-based, open-source pipeline for TCR alpha and beta sequencing. IgG serology results and the functional CMV T cell responses were in complete agreement. RNA was DNase-treated and reverse transcribed with TCR constant-region primers, mostly using SuperScript III.

From the second PCR step on, the TCR alpha and beta chain libraries were amplified in separate reactions. Donor CMV status was determined by IFNgamma production from CD4+ T cells after overnight stimulation of fresh PBMCs with CMV viral lysate. CD4 T cells were positively selected using Miltenyi beads, after which CD8 T cells were positively selected from the CD4-negative fraction. Cells were stained for CD3, CD4, CD8, CD45RA, CD27 and a live/dead dye and were sorted on a BD Aria II into four subsets based on CD45RA and CD27. Blood came from a few healthy volunteers, each fractionated into CD4 and CD8 T cells and then into four differentiation subsets. Approximately 110 ml of peripheral blood was taken from each donor, and PBMC were separated by density-gradient centrifugation on Ficoll-Paque PLUS. Sorted cells were lysed in RLT buffer, and RNA was extracted with a Qiagen RNeasy kit and stored at -80°C.

Paper-wide results and their limitations: The repertoire findings for the naive and memory subsets could not be validated against a ground truth, as none was available. Single alpha or beta chain sequences, rather than paired alpha/beta receptors, were used to define clonotypes. RNA-based TCR counts may be affected by expression changes linked to T cell activation and differentiation. After error correction, over 90% of naive TCR sequences appeared only once, giving much steeper abundance distributions than memory subsets. A power law was followed by TCR abundance, with an exponent that differed between naive and memory subsets but was consistent across the three individuals. In both CD4 and CD8 cells, going from naive through CM, EM and EMRA, the Gini index went up while Shannon and inverse Simpson diversity went down.

V is cut back by 4 bases and J by 7 bases, with 14 bases in the junction unmatched. The cysteine opens and the phenylalanine closes a CDR3 of 18 amino acids. Only the CDR3 part of the read is kept: 54 bases, read in frame from the first base. Reading the germline V gene (reference sequence) gives CDR1 PRHDT and CDR2 FYEKMQ. Sequencing used central memory CD4+ T cells from blood. The cell subset or site label for this specimen denotes: central memory, CD45RA- CD27+. The TCR comes from a human donor in good health. Rearrangement joined TRBV13 to TRBJ2-1, with 12 central nucleotides matching TRBD2. The sequenced DNA is TGTGCCAGCAGCTCCAGGACAGGGGAACTAGCGGGAGGTAATGAGCAGTTCTTC. Its protein reads: CASSSRTGELAGGNEQFF.